The source of this T cell receptor beta chain is a study of cytomegalovirus exposure and HLA in healthy donors. Amplification used 60 Vbeta primers and 13 Jbeta primers. This table comes from immunoSEQ multiplex PCR, and its TCRdb copy is limited to in-frame clones, with some not included. This specimen shows around 63,000 clones; the ten leading clones hold about 1.8%. The CDR3 is 15 amino acids. Deletions cut 1 base from V and 2 bases from J, with 6 bases between. Looked up from germline, CDR1 is MGHDK and CDR2 is SYGVNS. This receptor was taken from a young woman in good health and CMV-seronegative. Sequenced: PBMCs. The gene calls are TRBV25-1 and TRBJ2-6; D ambiguous. Here the CDR3 DNA reads TGTGCCAGCAGTGAATCCAAAACTGGGGCCAACGTCCTGACTTTC. This codes for CASSESKTGANVLTF.